This TCR beta chain was captured in a study of T cell responses to AZD1222 COVID-19 vaccine. Some clones are missing from TCRdb's copy, which holds only in-frame ones; the method was immunoSEQ multiplex PCR. The table includes some 140,000 clones, 80% to 95% detected once. Findings and limits, study-wide: Targets within unmutated variant regions were reportedly found for nearly half of spike-specific TCRs.

The germline V gene encodes CDR1 KGHSH and CDR2 LQKENI. The CDR3 loop spans 16 amino acids. Trimming left V 0 bases short and J 3 bases short, with 15 bases between. Concerning this clone: Its target is not known.

Sequenced material: peripheral blood, taken on day 0 of AZD1222 vaccination. This receptor was obtained from an adult in good health. J is TRBJ2-7 and V is TRBV18; D possibly corresponds to TRBD1 (6 bases). The CDR3 protein is CASSPPERTDFYEQYF. The DNA for the CDR3 is TGTGCCAGCTCACCACCGGAGAGGACAGACTTCTACGAGCAGTACTTC.